These 11 T cell receptor beta chains originate from one sample sequenced in a study of metastatic and nonmetastatic thyroid tumors. Patients underwent thyroid surgery, and none had received any treatment before it. MiXCR was used by TCRdb to re-call the PCR reads. This sample has 20,000 to 25,000 clones, with around 17% found just once. The material sequenced was blood. Source of these receptors: a male donor with papillary thyroid cancer or a benign thyroid nodule (not recorded which). Some clones in this sample may be carry-over from other donors' samples.

The chain is built from TRBV6-1 and TRBJ2-2, with a weak D call TRBD1 (6 bases). CDR1 MNHNS and CDR2 SASEGT come from the germline V gene. The length of the CDR3 is 14 residues. V was cut by 10 bases and J by 8 bases, with 20 bases left in between. The CDR3 DNA follows: TGTGCCATCACGGACAGTTTATCCAAAGGGGAGCTGTTTTTT. Amino acids: CAITDSLSKGELFF.

This clone occurred a few times. A junction end diverges from the germline sequence, so it may reflect a read error. J is TRBJ1-2 and V is TRBV27; 8 bases are a match to TRBD1. Germline V gene data show CDR1 as MNHEY and CDR2 as SMNVEV (reference sequence). This CDR3 spans 17 amino acids. CDR3 coding DNA: TGTGCCAGCATCTTTAGGAGCAGGGGGCTGTACGGCTATGACTACACCTTC. This sequence encodes CASIFRSRGLYGYDYTF.

This sequence joins TRBV20-1 and TRBJ2-3; no firm D call. Germline V gene lookup returns CDR1 DFQATT and CDR2 SNEGSKA (reference sequence). The CDR3 runs 16 residues. V was clipped by 5 bases and J by 2 bases, with 20 bases between them. The CDR3 DNA follows: TGCAGTGCTGACTCTTATGCGGAGATACCCACAGATACGCAGTATTTT. Translation gives CSADSYAEIPTDTQYF.

There are many counts of this clone. The rearrangement joins TRBV28 to TRBJ2-1; D perhaps matches TRBD2 (5 bases). The length of the CDR3 is 13 residues. Trimming removed 10 bases from V and 0 bases from J, with 10 bases in between. In germline, CDR1 is MDHEN, CDR2 SYDVKM. In nucleotides, the CDR3 is TGTGCCACCGAGGGAAGCTCCTACAATGAGCAGTTCTTC. It yields the protein CATEGSSYNEQFF.

There are a few counts of this clone. This chain links TRBV28 with TRBJ2-1, with TRBD2 matching over 10 bases. In germline, CDR1 is MDHEN, CDR2 SYDVKM. This CDR3 has 14 residues. The V and J ends lost 4 bases and 7 bases, in that order; junction bases with no gene match: 4. The CDR3 bases are TGTGCCAGCAGTTCCAAGCGGGAGGGAAATGAGCAGTTCTTC. Amino acids: CASSSKREGNEQFF. The full variable domain, its missing parts supplied by reference TRBV28 and TRBJ2-1, is DVKVTQSSRYLVKRTGEKVFLECVQDMDHENMFWYRQDPGLGLRLIYFSYDVKMKEKGDIPEGYSVSREKKERFSLILESASTNQTSMYLCASSSKREGNEQFFGPGTRLTVL.

This clone has a count of ten or more. V gene TRBV19 combines with J gene TRBJ1-4; 8 nucleotides align to TRBD1. Germline CDR1 LNHDA, CDR2 SQIVND (reference sequence). V trimming: 5 bases; J trimming: 3 bases; junction bases outside the gene matches: 5. The CDR3 extends over 15 amino acids. The CDR3 loop reads CASSSPDRANEKLFF. In DNA form, the CDR3 reads TGTGCCAGTAGTTCGCCGGACAGGGCTAATGAAAAACTGTTTTTT.

This clone was seen ten or more times. The CDR3 DNA sequence: TGTGCCAGTAGTCTAATAGCGGGGGGGCTTGGGACCCAGTACTTC. Translating it yields CASSLIAGGLGTQYF. This sequence joins TRBV19 and TRBJ2-5, with TRBD2 matching over 11 bases. This CDR3 is 15 amino acids long. V trimming: 5 bases; J trimming: 7 bases; junction bases outside the gene matches: 9. CDR1 and CDR2 (germline): LNHDA, SQIVND (reference sequence).

This clone is classed as medium-sized. The V gene is TRBV6-1, the J gene TRBJ2-7, with 9 bases that match TRBD2. The ends lost 7 bases at V and 0 bases at J; junction bases unmatched: 4. The V gene's germline CDR1 is MNHNS and CDR2 SASEGT. The CDR3 loop spans 14 amino acids. The CDR3 protein is CASKAGGFSYEQYF. The CDR3 nucleotides are TGTGCCAGCAAAGCGGGAGGTTTCTCCTACGAGCAGTACTTC.

This clone was picked up many times. J is TRBJ1-4 and V is TRBV4-1; D gene ambiguous. Trimming pared 1 base from V and 4 bases from J, leaving 13 bases between. Germline V gene data show CDR1 as MGHRA and CDR2 as YSYEKL. This CDR3 is built from 16 residues. CDR3 sequence: CASSQVAGPLNEKLFF. The CDR3 DNA follows: TGCGCCAGCAGCCAAGTAGCCGGGCCTCTTAATGAAAAACTGTTTTTT.

This clone appeared many times. At one end the junction does not follow the germline gene, possibly because of a read error. The CDR3 protein is CASSEDRANWADTQYF. The CDR3 DNA sequence: TGTGCCAGCAGCGAAGACCGGGCTAACTGGGCAGATACGCAGTATTTT. This chain links TRBV4-2 with TRBJ2-3; no reliable D call. CDR3 size: 16 residues. Germline values: CDR1 LGHNA, CDR2 YNFKEQ.

This clone was counted many times. This rearrangement joins TRBV5-5 to TRBJ1-2, with D maybe TRBD1 (5 bases). Germline assignment: CDR1 SGHKS and CDR2 YYEKEE (reference sequence). The CDR3 is 14 amino acids. Trimming removed 0 bases from V and 4 bases from J, with 10 bases in between. The CDR3 coding sequence is TGTGCCAGCAGCTTGGCGGGGGAGGGCTATGGCTACACCTTC. Its translation is CASSLAGEGYGYTF.